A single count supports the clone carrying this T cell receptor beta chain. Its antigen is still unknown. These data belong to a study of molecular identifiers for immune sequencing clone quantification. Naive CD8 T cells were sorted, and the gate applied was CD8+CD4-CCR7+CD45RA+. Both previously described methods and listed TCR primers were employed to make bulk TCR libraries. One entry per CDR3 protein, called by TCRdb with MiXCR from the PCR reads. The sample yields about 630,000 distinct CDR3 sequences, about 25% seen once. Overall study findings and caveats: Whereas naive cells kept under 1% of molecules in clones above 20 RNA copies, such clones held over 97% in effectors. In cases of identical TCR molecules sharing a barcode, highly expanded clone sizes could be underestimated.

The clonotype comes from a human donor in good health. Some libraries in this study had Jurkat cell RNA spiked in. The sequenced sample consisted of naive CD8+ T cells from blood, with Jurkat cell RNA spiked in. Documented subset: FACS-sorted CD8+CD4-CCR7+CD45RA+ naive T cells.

The CDR3 region has the DNA TGCGCCAGCAGCCACCTAGCGGGGGGGCCGCATGAGCAGTTCTTC. It encodes CASSHLAGGPHEQFF. The chain recombines TRBV4-1 with TRBJ2-1; 12 nucleotides align to TRBD2. V lost 3 bases, J lost 8 bases, and 5 bases stayed unmatched. The CDR3 loop spans 15 amino acids. Germline V gene lookup returns CDR1 MGHRA and CDR2 YSYEKL.